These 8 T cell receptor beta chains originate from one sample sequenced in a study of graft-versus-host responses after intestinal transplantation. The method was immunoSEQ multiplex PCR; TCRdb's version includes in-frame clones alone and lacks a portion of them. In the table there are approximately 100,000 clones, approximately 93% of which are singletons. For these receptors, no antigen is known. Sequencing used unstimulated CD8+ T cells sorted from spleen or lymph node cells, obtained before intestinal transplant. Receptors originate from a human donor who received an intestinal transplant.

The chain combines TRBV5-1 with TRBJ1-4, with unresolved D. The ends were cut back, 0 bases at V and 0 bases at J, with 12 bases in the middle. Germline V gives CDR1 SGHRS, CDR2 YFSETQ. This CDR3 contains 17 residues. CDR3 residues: CASSLVWGEATNEKLFF. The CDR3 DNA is TGCGCCAGCAGCTTGGTATGGGGAGAGGCAACTAATGAAAAACTGTTTTTT. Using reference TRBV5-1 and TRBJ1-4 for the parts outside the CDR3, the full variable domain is KAGVTQTPRYLIKTRGQQVTLSCSPISGHRSVSWYQQTPGQGLQFLFEYFSETQRNKGNFPGRFSGRQFSNSRSEMNVSTLELGDSALYLCASSLVWGEATNEKLFFGSGTQLSVL.

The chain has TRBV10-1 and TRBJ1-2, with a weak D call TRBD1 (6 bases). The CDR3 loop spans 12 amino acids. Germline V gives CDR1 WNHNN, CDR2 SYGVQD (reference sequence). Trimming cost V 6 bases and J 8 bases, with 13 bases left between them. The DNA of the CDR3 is TGCGCCAGCAGGGGGGGCGCGGGAGGCTACACCTTC. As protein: CASRGGAGGYTF.

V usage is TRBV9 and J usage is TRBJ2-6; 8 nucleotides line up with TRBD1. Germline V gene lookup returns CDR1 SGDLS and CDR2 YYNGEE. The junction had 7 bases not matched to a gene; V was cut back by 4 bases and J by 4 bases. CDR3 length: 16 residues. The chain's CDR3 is CASSTHRGTGANVLTF. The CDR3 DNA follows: TGTGCCAGCAGCACCCACAGGGGGACGGGGGCCAACGTCCTGACTTTC.

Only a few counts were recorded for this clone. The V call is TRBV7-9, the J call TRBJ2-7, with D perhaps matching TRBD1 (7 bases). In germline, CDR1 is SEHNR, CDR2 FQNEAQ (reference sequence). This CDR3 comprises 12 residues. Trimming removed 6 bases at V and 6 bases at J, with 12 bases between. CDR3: CASSLQGGEQYF. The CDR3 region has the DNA TGTGCCAGCAGTCTGCAGGGGGGCGAGCAGTACTTC.

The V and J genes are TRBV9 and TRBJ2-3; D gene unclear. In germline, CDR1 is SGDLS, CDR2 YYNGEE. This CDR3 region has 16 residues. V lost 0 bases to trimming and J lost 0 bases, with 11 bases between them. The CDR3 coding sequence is TGTGCCAGCAGCGTAGGGCTCCTCTCTAGCACAGATACGCAGTATTTT. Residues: CASSVGLLSSTDTQYF.

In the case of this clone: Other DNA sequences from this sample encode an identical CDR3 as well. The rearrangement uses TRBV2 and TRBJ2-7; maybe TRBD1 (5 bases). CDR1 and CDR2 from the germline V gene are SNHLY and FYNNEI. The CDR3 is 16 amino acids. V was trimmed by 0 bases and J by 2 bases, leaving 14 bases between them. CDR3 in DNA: TGTGCCAGCAGTGAAGCGTGGGGCAGGGCGGCCTACGAGCAGTACTTC. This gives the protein CASSEAWGRAAYEQYF.

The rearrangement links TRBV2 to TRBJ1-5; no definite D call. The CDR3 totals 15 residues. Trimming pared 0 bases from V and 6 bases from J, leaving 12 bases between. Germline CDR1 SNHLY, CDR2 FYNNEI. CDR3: CASSEAGVISQPQHF. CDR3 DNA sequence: TGTGCCAGCAGTGAAGCCGGGGTAATCAGTCAGCCCCAGCATTTT.

The CDR3 spells CASSLVGTGGSPLHF. The CDR3 DNA reads as TGTGCCAGCAGCTTAGTGGGGACAGGGGGTTCACCCCTCCACTTT. J is TRBJ1-6 and V is TRBV7-2, with 11 bases aligning to TRBD1. Germline V lookup: CDR1 SGHTA, CDR2 FQGNSA. There are 15 residues in the CDR3. V was pared by 1 base and J by 9 bases, with 2 bases of the junction left unmatched.